Listed here are 25 T cell receptor beta chains from one sample, sequenced in a study of blood T cell repertoires in COVID-19. TCRdb keeps only in-frame clones here, not all; method: immunoSEQ multiplex PCR. The data contain about 180,000 clones, more than 85% of them singletons. The sample comprised peripheral blood. The receptors derive from a man in his sixties with COVID-19, enrolled during active disease.

The chain recombines TRBV19 with TRBJ2-2; no clear D gene. Trimming shortened V by 6 bases and J by 7 bases, and 12 bases separated the two germline ends. The CDR3 runs to 13 residues. The germline gives CDR1 LNHDA, CDR2 SQIVND (reference sequence). The CDR3 loop is CASSLMSGGELFF. DNA of the CDR3: TGTGCCAGTAGCCTCATGTCCGGCGGGGAGCTGTTTTTT.

This chain links TRBV11-2 with TRBJ1-2, with a possible D match to TRBD1 (6 bases). V lost 5 bases to trimming and J lost 4 bases, with 11 bases between them. There are 13 residues in the CDR3. The germline CDR1 and CDR2 sequences are SGHAT and FQNNGV. The CDR3 DNA sequence: TGTGCCAGCAGCATACAGGGTACCTATGGCTACACCTTC. It is translated as CASSIQGTYGYTF. The variable domain in full, completed from reference TRBV11-2 and TRBJ1-2, reads EAGVAQSPRYKIIEKRQSVAFWCNPISGHATLYWYQQILGQGPKLLIQFQNNGVVDDSQLPKDRFSAERLKGVDSTLKIQPAKLEDSAVYLCASSIQGTYGYTFGSGTRLTVV.

The chain is built from TRBV4-1 and TRBJ1-2; D is unclear. The germline V gene encodes CDR1 MGHRA and CDR2 YSYEKL. The CDR3 extends over 13 amino acids. The germline V and J ends were trimmed by 0 bases and 4 bases, with 6 bases remaining between them. The chain's CDR3 is CASSQEGLYGYTF. The CDR3 nucleotides are TGCGCCAGCAGCCAAGAGGGCCTCTATGGCTACACCTTC.

The chain combines TRBV19 with TRBJ1-6, with D maybe TRBD1 (5 bases). Germline values: CDR1 LNHDA, CDR2 SQIVND (reference sequence). CDR3 size: 16 residues. V gave up 4 bases and J gave up 10 bases, with 20 bases separating them. This CDR3 is CASSNPHQGIGSPLHF. The CDR3 nucleotides are TGTGCCAGTAGTAACCCCCACCAGGGAATTGGATCACCCCTCCACTTT.

The chain is built from TRBV18 and TRBJ1-1, with D possibly being TRBD1 (5 bases). V was trimmed by 3 bases and J by 5 bases, leaving 13 bases between them. The CDR3 spans 14 residues. Germline lookup yields CDR1 KGHSH and CDR2 LQKENI. The CDR3 DNA is TGTGCCAGCTCACCGGATCAGGGAGGAACTGAAGCTTTCTTT. It encodes CASSPDQGGTEAFF. The whole variable domain, remainder taken from reference TRBV18 and TRBJ1-1, is NAGVMQNPRHLVRRRGQEARLRCSPMKGHSHVYWYRQLPEEGLKFMVYLQKENIIDESGMPKERFSAEFPKEGPSILRIQQVVRGDSAAYFCASSPDQGGTEAFFGQGTRLTVV.

The chain uses TRBV6-5 and TRBJ1-2; the match to TRBD1 covers 9 bases. After removal of 5 bases from V and 7 bases from J, the junction contained 5 bases not matched to a gene. Per germline, CDR1 MNHEY and CDR2 SVGAGI. The CDR3 length is 13 residues. The CDR3 nucleotides are TGTGCCAGCAGTAAGGGACAGGGCATTGGCTACACCTTC. Its translation: CASSKGQGIGYTF.

The rearrangement joins TRBV12-3 or TRBV12-4 to TRBJ1-1; D remains unclear. The CDR3 extends over 11 amino acids. V lost 5 bases, J lost 12 bases, and 13 bases lay in between. Here the CDR3 DNA reads TGTGCCAGCAGTGCTAACCATAAGACTTTCTTT. It specifies CASSANHKTFF.

V gene TRBV14 combines with J gene TRBJ1-4; the D gene is possibly TRBD1 (5 bases). The V gene's germline CDR1 is SGHDN and CDR2 FVKESK. Trimming shortened V by 1 base and J by 8 bases, and 17 bases separated the two germline ends. The length of the CDR3 is 16 residues. CDR3 sequence reads: CASSQGQQAYFEKLFF. CDR3 bases: TGTGCCAGCAGCCAAGGACAGCAGGCTTATTTCGAAAAACTGTTTTTT.

This chain's CDR3 is CASSGQGQGPDTQYF. As DNA, the CDR3 is TGTGCCAGCAGCGGCCAGGGGCAGGGCCCCGATACGCAGTATTTT. The J gene is TRBJ2-3, the V gene TRBV7-3; D is perhaps TRBD1 (6 bases). Trimming removed 5 bases at V and 6 bases at J, with 18 bases between. The CDR3 covers 15 residues. CDR1 is SGHTA and CDR2 is FQGTGA in the germline V gene.

CDR3 sequence reads: CASSQPGSYGYTF. CDR3 nucleotide sequence: TGCGCCAGCAGCCAACCGGGGAGTTACGGCTACACCTTC. The chain joins TRBV4-1 to TRBJ1-2; D gene ambiguous. CDR3 size: 13 residues. Germline V lookup: CDR1 MGHRA, CDR2 YSYEKL. Deletions cut 2 bases from V and 8 bases from J, with 12 bases between.

The J gene is TRBJ1-5, the V gene TRBV19; 7 bases agree with TRBD1. The junction had 9 bases not matched to a gene; V was cut back by 4 bases and J by 0 bases. The CDR3 extends over 17 amino acids. Germline values: CDR1 LNHDA, CDR2 SQIVND (reference sequence). CDR3 loop: CASSRLGQEYSNQPQHF. CDR3 nucleotides: TGTGCCAGTAGTAGACTAGGACAGGAGTATAGCAATCAGCCCCAGCATTTT. Drawing the rest from reference TRBV19 and TRBJ1-5, the complete variable domain is DGGITQSPKYLFRKEGQNVTLSCEQNLNHDAMYWYRQDPGQGLRLIYYSQIVNDFQKGDIAEGYSVSREKKESFPLTVTSAQKNPTAFYLCASSRLGQEYSNQPQHFGDGTRLSIL.

The chain recombines TRBV2 with TRBJ2-5, with 11 bases aligning to TRBD2. The length of the CDR3 is 17 residues. CDR1 and CDR2 from the germline V gene are SNHLY and FYNNEI. The V segment lost 6 bases and the J segment 3 bases; nucleotides outside the gene matches: 12. The CDR3 coding sequence is TGTGCCAGCAGCGGCGCGTTCGGACTAGCGGGCGAAGAGACCCAGTACTTC. Amino acids: CASSGAFGLAGEETQYF.

The chain recombines TRBV7-8 with TRBJ1-5; 9 bases are shared with TRBD1. Trimming took 3 bases from V and 5 from J; bases not matched to a gene: 5. CDR3 length: 15 amino acids. The germline CDR1 and CDR2 sequences are SGHVS and FQNEAQ. The CDR3 sequence is CASSLDRGGYQPQHF. The CDR3 region has the DNA TGTGCCAGCAGCTTGGACAGGGGAGGTTATCAGCCCCAGCATTTT.

This sequence joins TRBV30 and TRBJ1-1, with a possible D match to TRBD1 (5 bases). Between the trimmed V and J ends, which lost 0 bases and 4 bases, there was a span of 12 bases. The germline gives CDR1 GTSNPN, CDR2 SVGIG (reference sequence). The CDR3 sequence is 14 residues long. In nucleotides, the CDR3 is TGTGCCTGGAGTGTAGGACCCGGGGGCACTGAAGCTTTCTTT. This codes for CAWSVGPGGTEAFF.

The chain is built from TRBV7-3 and TRBJ2-3; 7 bases agree with TRBD1. The V gene end was trimmed by 5 bases and the J gene end by 5 bases; junction bases not matched to a gene: 7. The CDR3 totals 14 residues. CDR1 and CDR2 (germline): SGHTA, FQGTGA. The CDR3 is CASSPGTGEDTQYF. CDR3 DNA: TGTGCCAGCAGCCCCGGAACAGGGGAAGATACGCAGTATTTT.

V gene TRBV19 combines with J gene TRBJ2-5, with 8 nucleotides matching TRBD2. The CDR3 is 18 amino acids. The junction had 15 bases not matched to a gene; V was cut back by 6 bases and J by 0 bases. Germline CDR1 and CDR2: LNHDA and SQIVND (reference sequence). CDR3 sequence reads: CASSPIGAGGRYQETQYF. In nucleotides, the CDR3 is TGTGCCAGTAGCCCGATCGGGGCGGGGGGCCGGTACCAAGAGACCCAGTACTTC. The full variable domain, rest sourced from reference TRBV19 and TRBJ2-5, is DGGITQSPKYLFRKEGQNVTLSCEQNLNHDAMYWYRQDPGQGLRLIYYSQIVNDFQKGDIAEGYSVSREKKESFPLTVTSAQKNPTAFYLCASSPIGAGGRYQETQYFGPGTRLLVL.

The J gene is TRBJ1-1, the V gene TRBV10-3, with D unclear. Deletions cut 6 bases from V and 1 base from J, with 9 bases between. CDR3 length equals 13 residues. Germline CDR1 reads ENHRY; CDR2 reads SYGVKD. In DNA, the CDR3 is TGTGCCATCAGCGGGAGCAAGAACACTGAAGCTTTCTTT. Protein: CAISGSKNTEAFF.

The chain carries TRBV14 and TRBJ1-4; D might be TRBD1 (6 bases). This CDR3 spans 13 amino acids. Trimming pared 3 bases from V and 8 bases from J, leaving 10 bases between. Germline V gene sequence: CDR1 SGHDN, CDR2 FVKESK. The CDR3 region has the DNA TGTGCCAGCAGCCAGGGGGCGAGGGAAAAACTGTTTTTT. Amino acid sequence: CASSQGAREKLFF.

This chain uses TRBV19 with TRBJ2-2; 14 bases fit TRBD2. The CDR3 consists of 17 residues. V dropped 4 bases and J dropped 3; count of bases not matched to a gene: 4. From germline, CDR1 is LNHDA and CDR2 SQIVND (reference sequence). CDR3 DNA sequence: TGTGCCAGTAGTAGGACTAGCGGGAGGATCGACACCGGGGAGCTGTTTTTT. Translating gives CASSRTSGRIDTGELFF.

This sequence joins TRBV7-2 and TRBJ1-5, with D perhaps TRBD1 (5 bases). The CDR3 covers 16 residues. Trimming cost V 6 bases and J 1 base, with 16 bases left between them. Germline lookup yields CDR1 SGHTA and CDR2 FQGNSA. CDR3 loop: CASRTNQGSSNQPQHF. Written as DNA, the CDR3 is TGTGCCAGCAGGACGAACCAGGGTTCAAGCAATCAGCCCCAGCATTTT.

The gene calls are TRBV7-6 and TRBJ1-3; D perhaps matches TRBD1 (5 bases). Germline CDR1 is SGHVS and CDR2 is FNYEAQ. Trimming took 0 bases from V and 7 from J, leaving 10 bases between them. This CDR3 is 14 amino acids long. In DNA, the CDR3 is TGTGCCAGCAGCTTAGCGCAGGGTGGCAACACCATATATTTT. It is translated as CASSLAQGGNTIYF.

The chain is built from TRBV19 and TRBJ2-3; no reliable D call. The CDR3 contains 13 residues. The V end was cut by 8 bases, the J end by 8 bases, with 17 bases between. Germline values: CDR1 LNHDA, CDR2 SQIVND (reference sequence). The CDR3 region has the DNA TGTGCCAGTCAGACCTCCCGCGGCAGTACGCAGTATTTT. Translated: CASQTSRGSTQYF.

The chain links TRBV2 to TRBJ2-2, with 7 bases matching TRBD2. CDR1 SNHLY and CDR2 FYNNEI come from the germline V gene. This CDR3 spans 14 amino acids. V was clipped by 11 bases and J by 6 bases; unmatched bases: 12. DNA of the CDR3: TGTGCCGGAGCGCGGGGGTCGTTTCCCGGGGAGCTGTTTTTT. It codes for CAGARGSFPGELFF. Combining the CDR3 with reference TRBV2 and TRBJ2-2 gives the whole variable domain EPEVTQTPSHQVTQMGQEVILRCVPISNHLYFYWYRQILGQKVEFLVSFYNNEISEKSEIFDDQFSVERPDGSNFTLKIRSTKLEDSAMYFCAGARGSFPGELFFGEGSRLTVL.

This chain links TRBV6-5 with TRBJ2-3, with TRBD1 matching 10 bases. The trim removed 6 bases at V and 3 bases at J, leaving 6 bases unmatched. This CDR3 is built from 15 residues. CDR1 is MNHEY, CDR2 SVGAGI, per germline. In DNA form, the CDR3 reads TGTGCCAGCAGGGGGGACAGGGGTACAACAGATACGCAGTATTTT. Amino acid sequence: CASRGDRGTTDTQYF.

The chain joins TRBV24-1 to TRBJ2-5; weak D call: TRBD2 (5 bases). The CDR3 consists of 13 residues. Germline-derived CDR1 and CDR2 are KGHDR and SFDVKD. Trimming removed 7 bases at V and 2 bases at J, with 10 bases between. CDR3 sequence (DNA): TGTGCCACCAGCTTGGGGAGACAAGAGACCCAGTACTTC. Residues: CATSLGRQETQYF.